This T cell receptor beta chain originates from a study of cytomegalovirus exposure and HLA in healthy donors (dated by TCRdb to between 2016 and 2019). With respect to the entire study: In an earlier analysis of under 600 of the donors, under 300 Gb of sequence data and just under 120 million unique TCR beta sequences from 180 million or so T cells were reported. Five DR-DQ haplotypes were treated as single units for association and clustering because of strong linkage in the cohort. All discovery cohort repertoires had been generated using a single sequencing platform. In the later analysis, no new phenotypic data were used to find candidate immune exposures; instead, reliance was placed on TCR beta sequences and their occurrence across donors. Typing coverage varied by locus: about 620-630 donors for A, B, C, DRB1 and DQB1; under 550 for DQA1; about 590 for DPA1; approximately 490 for DPB1. Donor age, sex, ethnicity and CMV serostatus were compiled alongside the repertoire data. Of the approximately 400 genotyped donors, over 80% were placed in the genetic ancestry cluster associated with self-reported Caucasian donors. An early release covering approximately 600 HLA-typed donors comprised about 290 gigabases of sequencing data and around 80 million unique TCR sequences. In addition to the first cohort of around 670 subjects, a separate validation cohort of 120 different subjects was used. The aim of the study was to test whether cataloging public T cell receptors could identify signatures of past pathogen exposure. A later analysis re-analyzed previously published TCR beta repertoires from 666 donors and added high-resolution HLA genotyping to study TCR occurrence patterns. The study used immunosequencing to profile the T cell repertoires of some 600 subjects and linked those repertoires to cytomegalovirus serostatus. A later genetic analysis took genome-wide SNP genotypes for about 55% of the 666 donors and used that subset as a discovery cohort. In an earlier analysis of several hundred of the donors, high-throughput TCR beta sequencing was used to judge whether each TCR beta V gene segment behaved as functional or pseudogenic. High-throughput TCR immunosequencing, statistical association of individual TCRs with disease status, and machine learning were combined to predict cytomegalovirus infection status. HLA typing included class I and class II loci at four-digit resolution. Across approximately 420 genotyped donors of the cohort, an average of roughly 250,000 unique TCR beta nucleotide sequences per donor were sequenced, and around 19% of those sequences were non-productive. General findings and caveats noted by the study authors: Roughly uniform sequencing depth across donors was assumed in presence/absence analyses, although this assumption may not hold. An association between a missense DCLRE1C variant and V-gene and J-gene trimming of TCR beta chains was found in a later genetic analysis and replicated in an independent cohort. Cytomegalovirus status was reported to be diagnosed by the classifier with high specificity and sensitivity in both the original and validation cohorts. In a later genetic analysis, fewer N-insertions in productive TCRs were reported among donors in an Asian-associated ancestry cluster than the roughly 710-donor mean. It was suggested by the authors that the approach could potentially be generalized to other disease states and immunological phenotypes. Linkage disequilibrium might explain the correlated functional status among segregating V segments, but an unknown experimental factor could not be excluded. A later analysis found that HLA-associated TCR beta chains were more clonally expanded and had lower generation probabilities than equally common non-associated chains. A later analysis associated 17,000 or so TCR beta sequences with specific HLA alleles at a false discovery rate of 0.05. In an earlier analysis of over 550 of the donors, most TCR beta V segments were observed in productive rearrangements about 90% or about 30% of the time, broadly matching IMGT annotations. Strong co-occurrence of HLA alleles, especially DR and DQ, made assigning TCR associations to individual alleles difficult. According to a later analysis, TCR association rates differed among HLA loci, with DRB1 alleles showing the most associated TCRs and HLA-C alleles showing the fewest. A further reported finding was that TCR beta sequences accurately predicted the HLA-A and HLA-B alleles for most subjects in the first cohort. A cluster of highly shared sequence variants was judged likely to be a technical artifact of the sequencing pipeline. According to a later analysis, most CMV-associated TCR beta chains appeared to be HLA-restricted, and the HLA associations seemed to be driven largely by CMV exposure. A later analysis reported that several top co-occurrence clusters appeared linked to parvovirus B19, influenza, CMV and Epstein-Barr virus. CMV serostatus was the only immune exposure information available for the cohort. Because some donors lacked HLA typing at each locus, the association tests relied only on the typed subset. Roughly 17 rarely observed V segments, including chromosome 9 orphons, were excluded from the earlier analysis of several hundred of the donors because counts were too low. Some IMGT-functional V segments, including TRBV6-2 and TRBV6-3, could not be told apart with the 87-base-pair reads, so those segments were excluded. In vitro tests confirmed that three of the cytomegalovirus-associated TCR beta chains recognize cytomegalovirus antigens. The study gave a list of 150 to 200 TCR beta chains associated with cytomegalovirus. The cohort was sequenced for TCR beta chains only, and without alpha or paired-chain data the features that could be detected were limited. Across donors, most TCR sequences were observed very rarely, whereas some public TCRs were present in many individuals.

For this clone: Its antigen remains undetermined. Per-base quality was not reported, and no clone a single base away is much larger than it.

The cohort was made up of about 670 healthy bone marrow donors. All cohort members were sampled while nominally healthy, although unrecorded immune exposures were likely present. CMV serostatus was positive for 289 and negative for about half of the roughly 670 cohort members, and was not recorded for this donor. A peripheral blood sample was provided by each donor, and peripheral blood mononuclear cells were used for TCR beta sequencing. The Qiagen DNeasy Blood Extraction Kit was used to extract genomic DNA from the blood cell samples. Spanning cysteine to phenylalanine, the CDR3 consists of 16 amino acids. Just CDR3 DNA is preserved here, 48 bases in frame from base 1. CDR1 and CDR2 are drawn from the germline V gene (reference sequence): SGHAT, FQDESV. V loses 5 bases at its end and J loses 0 bases; junction bases beyond the gene matches: 8. Libraries were prepared through the immunoSEQ multiplex PCR assay. For the multiplex PCR, a mixture combining 60 forward primers for TCR Vbeta segments and 13 reverse primers for TCR Jbeta segments was used. The CDR3 region of rearranged TCR beta genes was amplified from genomic DNA with a multiplex PCR assay. On the Illumina HiSeq System, the amplified TCR beta libraries were sequenced as 87-base-pair reads. The study's own analysis went as follows. A later analysis counted around 72 million unique TCR beta chains across the 600 to 850 repertoires, and roughly 9.9 million of these chains were shared by at least two donors. A nearest-neighbor algorithm error-corrected the raw reads and collapsed the reads into unique sequences, merging closely related sequences to remove PCR and sequencing errors. V, D and J gene segments were assigned by aligning CDR3 sequences to IMGT reference sequences. For a sequence to be retained, at least a six-nucleotide match to both a V gene segment and a J gene segment was required. Rearrangements were classified as productive when the CDR3 lacked stop codons and remained in frame with V and J, and all other rearrangements were classified as non-productive. CDR3 was defined according to IMGT convention as the region running from the second conserved V-encoded cysteine to the conserved J-encoded phenylalanine. In an earlier analysis of roughly 610 of the donors, sequences lacking an unambiguous match to a single V gene segment were excluded. An earlier analysis of some 610 of the donors called V segments functional above 56.7% productive rearrangements and segregating when the between-donor standard deviation exceeded 5%. A statistical classification framework was built for diagnosing cytomegalovirus status from the catalog of TCR beta chain sequences. In a later analysis, V and J genes were assigned by comparing TCR nucleotide sequences against IMGT/GENE-DB human TR gene sequences. A later analysis assigned CDR3 sequences and most-parsimonious VDJ recombination scenarios with the TCRdist pipeline. In a later analysis, each TCR beta chain was defined by its CDR3 amino acid sequence together with its V-gene family, and reads without a unique V-gene family were excluded. As a way to deal with suspected cross-contamination and a sequencing artifact, a later analysis dropped roughly 620 nucleotide sequences that were highly shared and had low generation probability. In a later analysis, a clonal expansion index for each public chain was calculated from normalized within-repertoire ranks of inferred template counts. In a later analysis, generation probabilities were computed using a VDJ recombination model fitted to out-of-frame rearrangements, and the results were checked against IGoR. A later analysis scored TCR-TCR, TCR-HLA and TCR-CMV co-occurrence with hypergeometric tests, applying a repertoire-size bias correction to TCR pairs. To estimate false discovery rates, a later analysis permuted the HLA or CMV assignments 20 times. In a later analysis, co-occurring TCRs were grouped using DBSCAN, and TCRdist sequence similarity was added for clustering within HLA-allele-positive subsets. Repertoires with fewer than 30,000 or more than 120,000 public chains, plus five repertoires with anomalous nucleotide sharing, were excluded from co-occurrence clustering. TCRdb retrieved this table from immuneACCESS and kept in-frame rearrangements only. Not all clones are present; in checked studies, unresolved V genes account for under half, and no reason is known for the remainder. Clonal size and the V and J genes are those of that table, whereas D and trimming came from the DNA. The sample profile shows 200,000 to 250,000 clones; more than 75% of them were found once. Of the sample, 1% to 1.5% falls within the top ten clones.

The sequence derives from a human donor in good health. The chain uses TRBV11-1 and TRBJ1-2; TRBD1 aligns with 8 central bases. The specimen sequenced was PBMCs. This receptor carries the CDR3 CASSEGQVEANYGYTF. The DNA sequence is TGTGCCAGCAGCGAGGGACAGGTAGAAGCTAACTATGGCTACACCTTC.